These 20 T cell receptor beta chains originate from one sample sequenced in a study of T-cell reconstitution after alpha-beta-depleted transplantation in children. During its preparation, the TCRbeta library received unique molecular identifiers. One entry per CDR3 protein results from TCRdb running MiXCR on the PCR reads. Of hundreds of thousands of distinct CDR3 sequences in the sample, around 17% were seen once. The sequences come from PBMCs from the stem cell graft donor, collected from the stem cell graft. Receptor source: a human donor who donated a stem cell graft to a child with acute myeloid leukemia.

Only a few counts were recorded for this clonotype. J is TRBJ2-7 and V is TRBV20-1; D is unclear. The ends were cut back, 3 bases at V and 3 bases at J, with 12 bases in the middle. CDR1 is DFQATT and CDR2 is SNEGSKA in the germline V gene (reference sequence). The CDR3 contains 13 residues. The CDR3 nucleotides are TGCAGTGCTAGGGACCTGAACGGCTACGAGCAGTACGTC. Its protein is CSARDLNGYEQYV.

CDR3 in amino acids: CASSVLGGQSSYEQYF. CDR3 nucleotide sequence: TGTGCCAGTTCGGTATTGGGGGGACAGAGCTCCTACGAGCAGTACTTC. The rearrangement joins TRBV6-1 to TRBJ2-7; D is perhaps TRBD1 (7 bases). The CDR3 is made up of 16 amino acids. Trimming pared 9 bases from V and 0 bases from J, leaving 21 bases between. Germline loops: CDR1 MNHNS, CDR2 SASEGT.

This clonotype has a count of ten or more. This chain joins TRBV29-1 and TRBJ1-2; TRBD1 matches at 8 bases. The V segment lost 3 bases and the J segment 8 bases; nucleotides outside the gene matches: 14. Germline V gene data show CDR1 as SQVTM and CDR2 as ANQGSEA. The CDR3 totals 15 residues. CDR3 DNA: TGCAGCGTTGATCGGAAAGGACAGGGAGGAGGAGGCTACACCTTC. It translates to CSVDRKGQGGGGYTF.

The rearrangement links TRBV28 to TRBJ2-5; the match to TRBD1 covers 7 bases. The CDR3 covers 16 residues. Germline values: CDR1 MDHEN, CDR2 SYDVKM. The V gene end was trimmed by 2 bases and the J gene end by 4 bases; junction bases not matched to a gene: 10. The CDR3 loop reads CASSLPTGVRGETQYF. In DNA form, the CDR3 reads TGTGCCAGCAGTTTACCAACAGGGGTGAGAGGAGAGACCCAGTACTTC.

The chain employs TRBV21-1 and TRBJ1-6; the table assigns TRBD1, which was not confirmed against the DNA. TRBV21-1 is a pseudogene. The CDR3 is 20 amino acids. CDR3 protein: CASSKPTIDRDSSYNSPLHF. The DNA of the CDR3 is TGTGCCAGCAGCAAACCGACTATCGACAGGGATAGCTCCTATAATTCACCCCTCCACTTT.

The sample holds one count of this clonotype. The genes are TRBV18 and TRBJ1-2; 7 nucleotides line up with TRBD1. Losses at the gene ends were 5 bases for V and 2 bases for J; bases not matched to a gene: 5. The CDR3 has 14 amino acids. From germline, CDR1 is KGHSH and CDR2 LQKENI. CDR3 DNA: TGTGCCAGCTCAACATCACAGGGGAACTATGGCTACACCTTC. Protein product: CASSTSQGNYGYTF.

This clonotype was detected a few times. The J gene is TRBJ2-7, the V gene TRBV7-9; D is perhaps TRBD1 or TRBD2 (5 bases each). CDR3 length equals 14 residues. Trimming cost V 5 bases and J 3 bases, with 14 bases left between them. Germline V gene data show CDR1 as SEHNR and CDR2 as FQNEAQ (reference sequence). The CDR3 protein is CASSPGEGSYEQYV. Here the CDR3 DNA reads TGTGCCAGCAGCCCCGGCGAGGGGAGCTACGAGCAGTACGTC.

This clonotype was counted between two and nine times. The chain couples TRBV7-2 to TRBJ2-3; D gene uncertain. With 1 base removed from V and 6 bases from J, the gap between germline ends came to 11 bases. This CDR3 has 14 amino acids. The germline V gene has CDR1 SGHTA and CDR2 FQGNSA. The CDR3 DNA reads as TGTGCCAGCAGCTTAGTGGGTTGGTGGGATACGCAGTATTTT. Translation gives CASSLVGWWDTQYF.

For this clonotype: A much larger clone is a single base away; this may be a read error. The chain is built from TRBV7-2 and TRBJ1-1; 7 bases fit TRBD1. The germline gives CDR1 SGHTA, CDR2 FQGNSA. J was trimmed by 0 bases and V by 0 bases; bases with no gene match: 4. CDR3 length equals 16 residues. The CDR3 sequence: CASSLASRGLNTEAFF. In DNA, the CDR3 is TGTGCCAGCAGCTTAGCAAGTAGGGGGCTGAACACTGAAGCTTTCTTT.

The gene calls are TRBV20-1 and TRBJ2-1; D tentatively fits TRBD1 or TRBD2 (6 bases each). The CDR3 runs to 12 residues. V was pared by 3 bases and J by 15 bases, with 18 bases between. Germline CDR1 and CDR2: DFQATT and SNEGSKA (reference sequence). This CDR3 is CSARYGGLSVFF. CDR3 in DNA: TGCAGTGCTAGGTACGGGGGCCTCAGCGTGTTCTTC.

This clonotype was counted between two and nine times. V and J are TRBV3-1 and TRBJ1-1; possible D gene TRBD1, 6 bases. CDR3 length: 13 amino acids. Trimming took 2 bases from V and 4 from J, leaving 8 bases between them. Germline CDR1 is LGHDT and CDR2 is YNNKEL (reference sequence). The CDR3 here is CASSQSGATEAFF. In DNA form, the CDR3 reads TGTGCCAGCAGCCAATCAGGGGCCACTGAAGCTTTCTTT. The variable domain in full, with the rest retrieved from reference TRBV3-1 and TRBJ1-1, is DTAVSQTPKYLVTQMGNDKSIKCEQNLGHDTMYWYKQDSKKFLKIMFSYNNKELIINETVPNRFSPKSPDKAHLNLHINSLELGDSAVYFCASSQSGATEAFFGQGTRLTVV.

The chain recombines TRBV7-3 with TRBJ1-2, with 8 bases lining up with TRBD1. The trim removed 6 bases at V and 5 bases at J, leaving 8 bases unmatched. CDR3 length equals 14 residues. The germline V gene has CDR1 SGHTA and CDR2 FQGTGA. CDR3 sequence reads: CASSALGQGYGYTF. The CDR3, as DNA: TGTGCCAGCAGTGCGCTCGGACAGGGTTATGGCTACACCTTC.

This clonotype was counted many times. The chain joins TRBV20-1 to TRBJ2-3, with 7 bases aligning to TRBD2. V was clipped by 5 bases and J by 5 bases; unmatched bases: 13. Per germline, CDR1 DFQATT and CDR2 SNEGSKA (reference sequence). CDR3 length: 15 residues. In nucleotides, the CDR3 is TGCAGTGCTCCGTCCCCCCTAGCGGCACAAGATACGCAGTATTTT. As protein: CSAPSPLAAQDTQYF.

This clonotype was found many times. The gene calls are TRBV20-1 and TRBJ2-3; tentative D call: TRBD2 (6 bases). Looked up from germline, CDR1 is DFQATT and CDR2 is SNEGSKA (reference sequence). The CDR3 is made up of 12 amino acids. Trimming removed 7 bases at V and 5 bases at J, with 13 bases between. CDR3 sequence reads: CSVAGSEDTQYF. CDR3 coding DNA: TGCAGTGTCGCGGGGTCGGAAGATACGCAGTATTTT.

This clonotype occurred many times. The chain joins TRBV29-1 to TRBJ2-7; D is undetermined. This CDR3 has 14 amino acids. V lost 5 bases to trimming and J lost 3 bases, with 17 bases between them. In germline, CDR1 is SQVTM, CDR2 ANQGSEA. The CDR3 here is CSVLGPEFNYEQYF. The CDR3 region has the DNA TGCAGCGTTCTGGGTCCTGAATTTAACTACGAGCAGTACTTC.

This clonotype was picked up many times. The chain is built from TRBV24-1 and TRBJ2-4, with 9 bases lining up with TRBD1. The CDR3 covers 14 residues. The germline gives CDR1 KGHDR, CDR2 SFDVKD. The V segment lost 11 bases and the J segment 2 bases; nucleotides outside the gene matches: 6. The CDR3 spells CASGTGRTKNIQYF. Here the CDR3 DNA reads TGTGCCAGCGGGACAGGGAGGACCAAAAACATTCAGTACTTC.

The table lists this clonotype with many counts. The rearrangement joins TRBV29-1 to TRBJ1-2; 7 nucleotides align to TRBD1. CDR1 is SQVTM, CDR2 ANQGSEA, per germline. The CDR3 is made up of 12 amino acids. V trimming: 7 bases; J trimming: 8 bases; junction bases outside the gene matches: 10. The CDR3, as DNA: TGCAGCGCCCCCACAGGGGATCAGGGCTACACCTTC. Amino acid sequence: CSAPTGDQGYTF.

This clonotype was recorded only once. Being one base from a much bigger clone, this may be a read error. The V and J genes are TRBV7-2 and TRBJ2-7; 9 nucleotides match TRBD2. The CDR3 extends over 13 amino acids. CDR1 and CDR2 from the germline V gene are SGHTA and FQGNSA. CDR3 coding DNA: TGTGCCGGCAGCTTTCAGCGGGGGGTCGAGCAGTACTTC. Translating gives CAGSFQRGVEQYF.

This clonotype was recorded a few times. This chain uses TRBV20-1 with TRBJ2-2, with D perhaps matching TRBD1 (5 bases). This CDR3 has 15 residues. The germline V gene has CDR1 DFQATT and CDR2 SNEGSKA (reference sequence). The ends were cut back, 5 bases at V and 4 bases at J, with 17 bases in the middle. The CDR3 bases are TGCAGTGCTGGCCTCAGGGCTCCCGGCACCGGGGAGCTGTTTTTT. Translating it yields CSAGLRAPGTGELFF.

This sequence joins TRBV7-2 and TRBJ1-1; D is possibly TRBD1 (6 bases). Germline V gene lookup returns CDR1 SGHTA and CDR2 FQGNSA. CDR3 length: 15 residues. Trimming removed 5 bases from V and 7 bases from J, with 20 bases in between. The CDR3 DNA sequence: TGTGCCAGCAGCGTACTTCCCAGGGGAACGGGTGAAGCTTTCTTT. Encoded protein: CASSVLPRGTGEAFF.